This T cell receptor beta chain stems from a study of T cells in Graves' hyperthyroidism and ophthalmopathy. Study-wide context: Peripheral blood was collected at initial diagnosis, before any treatment. General study findings and limits: Researchers found most expanded thyroid clonotypes above 0.001 in blood as well.

Exclusions: uncontrolled infection, other autoimmune disease, pregnancy, lactation. At least ten counts were recorded for this clonotype. Its target is unknown. This CDR3 is 15 amino acids long. V shed 5 bases and J shed 6 bases, with 18 bases lying between them. TCR beta CDR3 regions were amplified from RNA transcripts. RT-PCR in the first round (using the HTBI primer set) targeted the TCR CDR3. TCRdb fed the multiplex PCR reads into MiXCR, producing one record per CDR3 protein. The table lists about 570,000 distinct CDR3 sequences, 13% to 15% of them singletons. The rearrangement joins TRBV12-3 or TRBV12-4 to TRBJ2-3; perhaps TRBD2 as D (5 bases). Sample: blood. The sequence was collected from a woman in her thirties or forties with Graves' hyperthyroidism. The CDR3 DNA reads TGTGCCAGCAGTAATCTGGGGAGCCCCTCTGATACGCAGTATTTT. It translates to CASSNLGSPSDTQYF.